The 2 T cell receptor beta chains listed next were all sequenced from one sample in a study of blood T cells in healthy people across ages. Using a J-beta primer mix together with a sample-barcoded 5' primer, a second PCR was run for roughly 7 to 12 cycles. TCRdb called the 5' RACE reads again in MiXCR, with one record for every CDR3 protein. Of 1.5 million to 2 million distinct CDR3 sequences listed, 49% are singletons. What was sequenced was blood. The receptor set was obtained from a woman aged 40-49 years in good health.

The genes are TRBV7-8 and TRBJ2-1; 8 positions match TRBD2. CDR1 and CDR2 (germline): SGHVS, FQNEAQ. The CDR3 runs 16 residues. V lost 5 bases to trimming and J lost 9 bases; unmatched junction nucleotides: 15. This CDR3 is CASSPSYAGGATEQFF. The CDR3 DNA is TGTGCCAGCAGCCCCTCCTATGCCGGGGGGGCCACTGAGCAGTTCTTC.

V gene TRBV4-2 combines with J gene TRBJ1-1; no firm D call. The CDR3 loop spans 13 amino acids. Germline CDR1 and CDR2: LGHNA and YNFKEQ. Trimming stripped 0 bases from V and 3 bases from J, with 5 bases between. The CDR3 DNA is TGTGCCAGCAGCCAAGATTTTCACACTGAAGCTTTCTTT. Its translation is CASSQDFHTEAFF.